A selection of T cell receptor beta chains follows, all from one sample in a study of blood T cell repertoires in COVID-19. Only in-frame clones appear in the TCRdb table, and some are missing; sequencing was by immunoSEQ multiplex PCR. Found here are some 170,000 clones, around 84% of them singletons; the top ten hold around 6.1%. Sequences were obtained from PBMCs or T cells enriched from blood (not recorded which). The receptors originated from a man between 35 and 55 years old who had recovered from COVID-19. The CDR3 runs from the conserved cysteine through the conserved F or W. The D gene is left open where the match is weak. Only some rows state a clone size, as once, few, many or a class for expanded clones.

CDR3 DNA	CDR3 protein	V gene	J gene	D gene	clone size
TGTGCCTTCGACCAGGGTGGGAATTCACCCCTCCACTTT	CAFDQGGNSPLHF	TRBV30	TRBJ1-6	.	few
TGTGCCAGCAGCTTTTCGCAGTCCTCCGGGTACGAGCAGTACTTC	CASSFSQSSGYEQYF	TRBV7-9	TRBJ2-7	.	many
TGTGCCAGCAGCTCCACTACCCGGACTAGGGATAGCACAGATACGCAGTATTTT	CASSSTTRTRDSTDTQYF	TRBV7-9	TRBJ2-3	TRBD2	.
TGTGCCAGCAGTTTTAGAGAGACCCAGTACTTC	CASSFRETQYF	TRBV12-3/TRBV12-4	TRBJ2-5	.	.
TGTGCCACCAGTGATCTTTGGGACAGGGGCTCTGGAAACACCATATATTTT	CATSDLWDRGSGNTIYF	TRBV24-1	TRBJ1-3	TRBD1	.
TGTGCCAGCAGAGGACAGGGGGCAGGAGAGCAGTTCTTC	CASRGQGAGEQFF	TRBV28	TRBJ2-1	TRBD1	once
TGTGCCAGCAGCTTGTATTCAGGCCAGGGCGAGCAGTACTTC	CASSLYSGQGEQYF	TRBV5-5	TRBJ2-7	.	once
TGTGCCTGGACCTCTTCAAACGGGGACGAGCAGTACTTC	CAWTSSNGDEQYF	TRBV30	TRBJ2-7	.	.
TGTGCCAGAAGGAGGGCGGGGGGCCAGGGAGATACGCAGTATTTT	CARRRAGGQGDTQYF	TRBV5-3	TRBJ2-3	TRBD2	.
TGCGCCAGCAGCATTGGGACAGGGGGAGATACGCAGTATTTT	CASSIGTGGDTQYF	TRBV5-1	TRBJ2-3	TRBD1	.
TGTGCCAGCGGCAGGCAGGGGGTCCGTGGCTACACCTTC	CASGRQGVRGYTF	TRBV27	TRBJ1-2	TRBD1	few
TGTGCCAGCAGCCAAGCAGGGTTGAACTATGGCTACACCTTC	CASSQAGLNYGYTF	TRBV3-1/TRBV3-2	TRBJ1-2	.	.
TGTGCCAGCAGCGTGAGGGGGCAGGGGAACACTGAAGCTTTCTTT	CASSVRGQGNTEAFF	TRBV9	TRBJ1-1	TRBD1	.
TGTGCCAGCAGCGGGGGGACAGAGACCCAGTACTTC	CASSGGTETQYF	TRBV11-3	TRBJ2-5	.	.
TGTGCCACCAGCAGAGACCTGGTAGGACAGGGCGCTGGAAACACCATATATTTT	CATSRDLVGQGAGNTIYF	TRBV15	TRBJ1-3	TRBD1	once
TGTGCCAGCAGCCCCCGGGGGAGTTGGTGGCACACCATATATTTT	CASSPRGSWWHTIYF	TRBV7-8	TRBJ1-3	.	.
TGTGCCTGGAGTCTATTCGCGGGTGGCTACACCTTC	CAWSLFAGGYTF	TRBV30	TRBJ1-2	.	.
TGTGCCAGTAGGGGACAGGGAGGAGGTGAAAAACTGTTTTTT	CASRGQGGGEKLFF	TRBV19	TRBJ1-4	TRBD1	.
TGCGCCAGCAGCTTGGGCGGGACGGAATCCTACGAGCAGTACTTC	CASSLGGTESYEQYF	TRBV5-1	TRBJ2-7	.	.
TGCGCCAGCAAACCCGCGGGGGGTGAAAAACTGTTTTTT	CASKPAGGEKLFF	TRBV10-2	TRBJ1-4	.	few
TGTGCCAGCAGCCTAGGAATAGCGGGAACCGGGGAGCTGTTTTTT	CASSLGIAGTGELFF	TRBV3-1/TRBV3-2	TRBJ2-2	TRBD2	.
TGTGCCAGTACCATACGGGGAATTACCCTCGGGTACACCTTC	CASTIRGITLGYTF	TRBV19	TRBJ1-2	.	many
TGTGCCAGCAGTGAACGGGCAGGGGCGGCCAAAAACATTCAGTACTTC	CASSERAGAAKNIQYF	TRBV6-1	TRBJ2-4	.	.
TGTGCCAGCAGCCAAAGCGTAACCGGGGAGCTGTTTTTT	CASSQSVTGELFF	TRBV3-1/TRBV3-2	TRBJ2-2	.	few
TGTGCCAGCAGTTCCGGGACAGAGCCGAGAAACTATGGCTACACCTTC	CASSSGTEPRNYGYTF	TRBV6-5	TRBJ1-2	TRBD1	.
TGTGCCAGCAGGGAATTGTGGCGGGGGGACACTGAAGCTTTCTTT	CASRELWRGDTEAFF	TRBV11-2	TRBJ1-1	.	few
TGTGCCAGCAGCTATCGGACAGGGTTTATAGAGACCCAGTACTTC	CASSYRTGFIETQYF	TRBV7-8	TRBJ2-5	TRBD1	.
TGTGCCAGCAGGAGGACAGGGATCAGGGATACGCAGTATTTT	CASRRTGIRDTQYF	TRBV11-1	TRBJ2-3	TRBD1	.
TGTGCCAGCAGCACGAGGACAGGGAGAAAAGCCGGGGAGCTGTTTTTT	CASSTRTGRKAGELFF	TRBV11-2	TRBJ2-2	TRBD1	.
TGTGCCAGCAGCCGAGGGTCAACTGAAGCTTTCTTT	CASSRGSTEAFF	TRBV3-1/TRBV3-2	TRBJ1-1	.	many
TGTGCCAGCAGGGATACTAGCGGGGAAGAGACCCAGTACTTC	CASRDTSGEETQYF	TRBV11-2	TRBJ2-5	TRBD2	.